This T cell receptor (beta chain) was documented in a study of regulatory T cells in long-lasting Graves disease. This clonotype was seen ten or more times. Sample time point: newly diagnosed GD, antithyroid drugs for less than 3 months. From PBMCs, RNA was extracted and then used to make the TCR library. Relying on iRepertoire HTBI primers and Arm-PCR of CDR3 regions, the team built TCR beta libraries. Each CDR3 protein gets one entry after TCRdb re-called the multiplex PCR reads with MiXCR. The sample carries 500,000 to 700,000 distinct CDR3 sequences, 16% recorded once. Germline V gene lookup returns CDR1 SGHRS and CDR2 YFSETQ. The CDR3 is 13 amino acids. The V and J ends lost 5 bases and 2 bases respectively, with 11 bases between them. These records were also assigned to another study, of T cells in Graves' hyperthyroidism and ophthalmopathy. According to that study: Model output signaled ophthalmopathy a median roughly 6.1 months ahead of onset.

Sample: peripheral blood mononuclear cells (PBMCs), taken at new diagnosis, from a patient treated with antithyroid drugs. This receptor was obtained from a young woman with Graves disease. The chain carries TRBV5-1 and TRBJ2-7; D assignment may be TRBD1 or TRBD2 (5 bases each). The DNA of the CDR3 is TGCGCCAGCAGGGGGGTAGCCCCCTACGAGCAGTACTTC. It is translated as CASRGVAPYEQYF.